This TCR beta chain was profiled in a study (dated by TCRdb to 2014 to 2015). In the study overall: The study examined whether tumor-infiltrating Tregs in breast cancer are drawn from blood Tregs or arise in situ by conversion from other CD4+ T cell subsets. The full study reports these points: Validation in the larger cohort was restricted to a single TCR beta V-J rearrangement rather than whole repertoires. The greatest overlap of tumor-infiltrating Treg TCR alpha and beta sequences was with tumor naive CD4+ T cells, followed next by blood naive CD4+ T cells. Tumor memory CD4+ T cell TCR gene usage clustered with blood and lymph node memory CD4+ cells and lymph node naive CD4+ cells.

From the cysteine up to the phenylalanine, the CDR3 has a length of 14 residues. Solely the CDR3 DNA is kept, with 42 bases framed from the first base. V is cut by 4 bases and J by 2 bases, and the space between the germline ends is 10 bases. Taken from the germline V gene (reference sequence), the CDR1 and CDR2 loops are SEHNR and FQNEAQ. Cells that were CD4+CD25+CD127-/low were isolated as Tregs. Tregs, naive and memory CD4+ T cells from tumor, blood and ipsilateral draining lymph nodes of five breast cancer patients underwent full-length TCR alpha and beta sequencing. Ficoll density gradient centrifugation was used to isolate mononuclear cells from lymph nodes or from roughly 54 ml of peripheral blood. A purity exceeding 90% was confirmed by FACS for the sorted cell populations. Amplification of full-length TCR variable regions was done by 5' RACE PCR using constant-region reverse primers, and this step was followed by semi-nested PCR with Nested Universal Primer A. Using the ReliaPrep RNA Cell Miniprep System, total RNA was extracted, and the SMARTer RACE 5'/3' Kit was then used to reverse transcribe the RNA into 5'RACE-ready cDNA. Multiplex adaptors were used to barcode the full-length TCR alpha and beta libraries, which were then sequenced on an Illumina MiSeq. The published analysis was carried out like this. Sequencing data were pooled across the five patients for each of nine subset-tissue groups and compared by unsupervised clustering of TCR gene usage. Repertoire similarity was calculated with the Morisita-Horn index, weighting shared sequences by their contribution to each repertoire. In-frame beta chains were kept once TCRdb had trimmed the public reads at Q25 with fastp and called clones with MiXCR. For every CDR3 protein sequence, its rows merge into one entry that carries the most common genes and DNA. These V and J calls are TCRdb output, not the study's own analysis. Recorded for this sample are 9,000 to 10,000 distinct CDR3 sequences; about 15% of them occurred a single time. The ten most abundant clones make up approximately 3% of the sample.

This clonotype has ten or more counts. The antigen it binds to is not known. No base-level quality is on record; no much larger clone is a single base apart. Sequenced sample: Tregs sorted from blood. The rearrangement joined TRBV7-9 to TRBJ2-3; the D gene remains uncertain. This TCR was recovered from a female donor with breast cancer. The CDR3 protein is CASSSGWSTDTQYF. The bases are TGTGCCAGCAGCTCCGGATGGTCCACAGATACGCAGTATTTT.